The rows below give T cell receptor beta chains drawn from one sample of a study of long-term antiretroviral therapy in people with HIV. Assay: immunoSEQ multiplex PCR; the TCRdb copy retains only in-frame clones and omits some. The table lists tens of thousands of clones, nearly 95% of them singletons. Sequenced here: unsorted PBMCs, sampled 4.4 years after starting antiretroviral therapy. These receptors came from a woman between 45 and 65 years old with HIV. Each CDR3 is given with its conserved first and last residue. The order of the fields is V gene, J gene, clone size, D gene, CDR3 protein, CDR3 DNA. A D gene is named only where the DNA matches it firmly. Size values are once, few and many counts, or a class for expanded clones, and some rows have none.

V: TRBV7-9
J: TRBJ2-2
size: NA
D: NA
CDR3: CASSFVGAGELFF
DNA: TGTGCCAGCAGCTTCGTCGGAGCCGGGGAGCTGTTTTTT

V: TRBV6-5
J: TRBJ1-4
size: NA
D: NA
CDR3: CASSYGAVEKLFF
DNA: TGTGCCAGCAGTTACGGGGCAGTGGAAAAACTGTTTTTT

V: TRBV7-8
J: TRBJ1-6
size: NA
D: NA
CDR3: CASSLDGYNSPLHF
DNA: TGTGCCAGCAGCTTGGACGGATATAATTCACCCCTCCACTTT

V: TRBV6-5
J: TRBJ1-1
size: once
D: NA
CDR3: CASSLGRGAEAFF
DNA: TGTGCCAGCAGCCTCGGGAGGGGCGCTGAAGCTTTCTTT

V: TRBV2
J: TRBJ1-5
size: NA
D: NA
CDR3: CASRAALSNQPQHF
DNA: TGTGCCAGCAGGGCGGCTTTGAGCAATCAGCCCCAGCATTTT

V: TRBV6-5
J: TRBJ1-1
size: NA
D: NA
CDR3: CASSPAGVTEAFF
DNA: TGTGCCAGCAGCCCAGCCGGGGTCACTGAAGCTTTCTTT

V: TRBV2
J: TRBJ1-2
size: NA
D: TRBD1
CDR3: CASTRLRAGGNYGYTF
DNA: TGTGCCAGCACCCGCCTCCGGGCAGGGGGTAACTATGGCTACACCTTC

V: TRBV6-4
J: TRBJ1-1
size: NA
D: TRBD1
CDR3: CASSGTGGKAFF
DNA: TGTGCCAGCAGTGGTACAGGGGGCAAGGCTTTCTTT

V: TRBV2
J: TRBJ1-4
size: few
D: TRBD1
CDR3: CASSAGTAILMKKLFF
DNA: TGTGCCAGCAGTGCGGGGACAGCAATCCTCATGAAAAAACTGTTTTTT

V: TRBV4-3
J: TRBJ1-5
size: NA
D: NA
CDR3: CASSQGGDNQPQHF
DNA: TGCGCCAGCAGCCAGGGGGGAGATAATCAGCCCCAGCATTTT

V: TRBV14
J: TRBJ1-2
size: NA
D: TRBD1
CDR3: CASSDQGAYGYTF
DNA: TGTGCCAGCTCAGATCAGGGGGCTTATGGCTACACCTTC

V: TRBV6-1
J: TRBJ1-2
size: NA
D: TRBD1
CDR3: CASRTGQLYGYTF
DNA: TGTGCCAGCCGCACGGGACAGTTATATGGCTACACCTTC

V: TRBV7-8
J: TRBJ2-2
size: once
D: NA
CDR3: CASSLPPNLPGELFF
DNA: TGTGCCAGCAGCTTACCCCCTAACCTGCCCGGGGAGCTGTTTTTT

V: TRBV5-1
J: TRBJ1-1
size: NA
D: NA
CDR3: CASSPGSISNTEAFF
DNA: TGCGCCAGCAGCCCAGGGAGCATCTCGAACACTGAAGCTTTCTTT

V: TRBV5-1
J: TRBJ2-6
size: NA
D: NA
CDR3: CASSFERTAGANVLTF
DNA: TGCGCCAGCAGCTTCGAAAGAACTGCTGGGGCCAACGTCCTGACTTTC

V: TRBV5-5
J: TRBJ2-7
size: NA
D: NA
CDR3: CASSPTGSSYEQYF
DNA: TGTGCCAGCAGCCCGACAGGCAGCTCCTACGAGCAGTACTTC

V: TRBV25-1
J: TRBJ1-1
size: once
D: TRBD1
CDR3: CASSPAGGRITEAFF
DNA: TGTGCCAGCAGTCCGGCAGGGGGCCGGATCACTGAAGCTTTCTTT

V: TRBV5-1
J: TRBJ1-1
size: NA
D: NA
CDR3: CASSLGGEGQGTEAFF
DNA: TGCGCCAGCAGCCTGGGGGGCGAGGGGCAAGGCACTGAAGCTTTCTTT

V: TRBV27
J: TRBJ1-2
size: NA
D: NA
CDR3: CASSLSKPTVVNYGYTF
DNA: TGTGCCAGCAGTTTATCGAAGCCGACAGTAGTAAACTATGGCTACACCTTC

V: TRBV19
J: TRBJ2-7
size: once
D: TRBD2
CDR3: CASKTSGVSYEQYF
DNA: TGTGCCAGTAAAACTAGCGGGGTGTCCTACGAGCAGTACTTC

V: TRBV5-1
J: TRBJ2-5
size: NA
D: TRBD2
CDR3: CASSPGPGASGEGTQYF
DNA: TGCGCCAGCAGCCCCGGGCCCGGGGCTAGCGGGGAGGGGACCCAGTACTTC

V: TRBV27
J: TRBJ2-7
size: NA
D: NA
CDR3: CASSGGLAVHEQYF
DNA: TGTGCCAGCAGCGGGGGGCTAGCGGTCCACGAGCAGTACTTC

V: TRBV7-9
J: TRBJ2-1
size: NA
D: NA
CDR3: CASSLAQLIAEQFF
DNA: TGTGCCAGCAGCTTAGCCCAGTTGATCGCTGAGCAGTTCTTC

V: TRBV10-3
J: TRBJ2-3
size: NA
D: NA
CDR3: CAGGGGTDTQYF
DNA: TGTGCCGGGGGTGGCGGCACAGATACGCAGTATTTT

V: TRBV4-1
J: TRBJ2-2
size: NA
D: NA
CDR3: CASSQERRSYGELFF
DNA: TGCGCCAGCAGCCAAGAAAGGAGGTCCTACGGGGAGCTGTTTTTT

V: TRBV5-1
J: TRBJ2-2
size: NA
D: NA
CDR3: CASSLTLIAVPNTGELFF
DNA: TGCGCCAGCAGCTTGACCCTGATCGCAGTCCCGAACACCGGGGAGCTGTTTTTT

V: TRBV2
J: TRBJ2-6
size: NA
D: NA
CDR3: CASSPASLGANVLTF
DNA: TGTGCCAGCAGCCCTGCCTCCTTAGGGGCCAACGTCCTGACTTTC

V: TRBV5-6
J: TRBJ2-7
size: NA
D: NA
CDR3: CASSFVGDSGQYF
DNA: TGTGCCAGCAGCTTCGTCGGGGACTCGGGGCAGTACTTC

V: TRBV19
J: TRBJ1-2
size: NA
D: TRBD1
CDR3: CASSIVGAGGPPGYGYTF
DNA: TGTGCCAGTAGTATAGTAGGCGCAGGGGGCCCCCCTGGCTATGGCTACACCTTC

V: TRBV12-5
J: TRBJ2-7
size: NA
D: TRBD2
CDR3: CASGTGAGGTYEQYF
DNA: TGTGCTAGTGGGACCGGAGCGGGAGGGACGTACGAGCAGTACTTC

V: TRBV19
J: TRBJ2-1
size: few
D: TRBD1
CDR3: CASSTRGQGVHNEQFF
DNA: TGTGCCAGTAGTACCCGTGGACAGGGCGTACACAATGAGCAGTTCTTC

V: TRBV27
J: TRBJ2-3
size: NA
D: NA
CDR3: CASTTRGTDTQYF
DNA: TGTGCCAGCACTACGAGGGGAACGGATACGCAGTATTTT

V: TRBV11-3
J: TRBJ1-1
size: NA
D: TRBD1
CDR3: CASSLTGGAGTEAFF
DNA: TGTGCCAGCAGCCTGACAGGGGGCGCGGGCACTGAAGCTTTCTTT

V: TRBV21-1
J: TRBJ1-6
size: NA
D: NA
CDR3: CASSTDIPYNSPLHF
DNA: TGTGCCAGCAGCACAGATATCCCCTATAATTCACCCCTCCACTTT

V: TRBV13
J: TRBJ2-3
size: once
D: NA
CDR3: CASSLPTRSGDTQYF
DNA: TGTGCCAGCAGCTTACCTACAAGGTCGGGAGATACGCAGTATTTT

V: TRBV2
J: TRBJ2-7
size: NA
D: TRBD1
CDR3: CASRGTVSSYEQYF
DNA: TGTGCCAGCAGGGGGACAGTTAGCTCCTACGAGCAGTACTTC

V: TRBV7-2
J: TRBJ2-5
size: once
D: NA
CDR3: CASSLKGGVGETQYF
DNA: TGTGCCAGCAGTTTAAAGGGGGGGGTAGGGGAGACCCAGTACTTC

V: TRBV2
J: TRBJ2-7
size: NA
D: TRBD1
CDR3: CASIRRPGQGGYEQYF
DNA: TGTGCCAGCATTCGACGACCGGGACAGGGGGGCTACGAGCAGTACTTC

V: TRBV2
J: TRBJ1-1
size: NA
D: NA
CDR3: CASRRQNTEAFF
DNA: TGTGCCAGCAGAAGACAGAACACTGAAGCTTTCTTT

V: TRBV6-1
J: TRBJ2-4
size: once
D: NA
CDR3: CASRPLVLAKNIQYF
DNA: TGTGCCAGCAGACCCCTGGTTCTAGCCAAAAACATTCAGTACTTC

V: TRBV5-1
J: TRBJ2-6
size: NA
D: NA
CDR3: CASSLGLGTFSGANVLTF
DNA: TGCGCCAGCAGCTTGGGGCTGGGGACGTTTTCTGGGGCCAACGTCCTGACTTTC

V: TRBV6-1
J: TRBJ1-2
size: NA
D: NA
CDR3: CASSERRGSGYGYTF
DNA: TGTGCCAGCAGTGAACGGAGGGGGAGCGGCTATGGCTACACCTTC

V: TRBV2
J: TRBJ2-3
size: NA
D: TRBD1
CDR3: CASKRTGSTDTQYF
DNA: TGTGCCAGCAAGAGGACAGGGTCAACAGATACGCAGTATTTT

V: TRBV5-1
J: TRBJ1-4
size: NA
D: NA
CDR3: CASSLARTEKLFF
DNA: TGCGCCAGCAGCTTGGCAAGGACCGAAAAACTGTTTTTT

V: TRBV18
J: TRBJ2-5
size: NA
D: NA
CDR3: CASSPKADETQYF
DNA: TGTGCCAGCTCACCAAAGGCGGACGAGACCCAGTACTTC

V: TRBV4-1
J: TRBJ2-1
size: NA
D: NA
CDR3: CASSHAGAGFDNEQFF
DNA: TGCGCCAGCAGCCACGCGGGGGCAGGTTTTGATAATGAGCAGTTCTTC

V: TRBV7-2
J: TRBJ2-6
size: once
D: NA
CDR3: CASSLRGVGSGANVLTF
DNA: TGTGCCAGCAGCTTACGGGGTGTCGGCTCTGGGGCCAACGTCCTGACTTTC

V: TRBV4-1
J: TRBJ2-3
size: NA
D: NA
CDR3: CASSPSYDGIVRFF
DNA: TGCGCCAGCAGCCCCAGTTATGACGGGATTGTTAGATTTTTT

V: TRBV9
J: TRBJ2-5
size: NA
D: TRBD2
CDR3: CASSVEVRGYQETQYF
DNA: TGTGCCAGCAGCGTAGAGGTGCGGGGGTACCAAGAGACCCAGTACTTC

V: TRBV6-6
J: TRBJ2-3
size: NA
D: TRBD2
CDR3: CASSALAGGQDTQYF
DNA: TGTGCCAGCAGTGCCTTAGCGGGGGGGCAGGATACGCAGTATTTT

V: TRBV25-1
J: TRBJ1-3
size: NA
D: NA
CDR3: CASSDSGALGNTIYF
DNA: TGTGCCAGCAGTGACTCGGGGGCGCTTGGAAACACCATATATTTT

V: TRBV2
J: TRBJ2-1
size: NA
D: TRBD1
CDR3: CASSGRRLTGTSYNEQFF
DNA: TGTGCCAGCAGTGGAAGGAGATTGACAGGGACCTCCTACAATGAGCAGTTCTTC